A single sample gave rise to the 18 T cell receptor beta chains below, sequenced in a study of T cells in tuberculosis. Clones were read by immunoSEQ multiplex PCR, and TCRdb kept only the in-frame ones, dropping some. The sample has about 23,000 clones, over 95% seen once. Sequences were obtained from PBMCs. These receptors originate from a donor between 5 and 29 years old with latent tuberculosis or without tuberculosis infection.

The chain employs TRBV7-2 and TRBJ1-1; D remains unclear. V was pared by 6 bases and J by 1 base, with 15 bases between. CDR1 is SGHTA, CDR2 FQGNSA, per germline. The CDR3 runs 15 residues. In DNA form, the CDR3 reads TGTGCCAGCAGTCCGCGGGGTACCAAGAACACTGAAGCTTTCTTT. It encodes CASSPRGTKNTEAFF.

The gene calls are TRBV6-1 and TRBJ2-7, with D perhaps TRBD1 (7 bases). Looked up from germline, CDR1 is MNHNS and CDR2 is SASEGT. V was trimmed by 1 base and J by 1 base, leaving 11 bases between them. CDR3 size: 15 residues. Here the CDR3 DNA reads TGTGCCAGCAGTGAAGATCCAGGGGGGTCCTACGAGCAGTACGTC. Residues: CASSEDPGGSYEQYV.

This clone has more than one count but fewer than ten. The chain couples TRBV7-3 to TRBJ1-1; no firm D call. The CDR3 runs 13 residues. V shed 4 bases and J shed 0 bases, with 6 bases lying between them. Germline V gives CDR1 SGHTA, CDR2 FQGTGA. The CDR3 loop is CASSYGVNTEAFF. DNA of the CDR3: TGTGCCAGCAGCTACGGAGTGAACACTGAAGCTTTCTTT.

This chain uses TRBV5-8 with TRBJ2-7, with TRBD2 matching over 9 bases. The CDR3 runs 15 residues. The V gene end was trimmed by 6 bases and the J gene end by 2 bases; junction bases not matched to a gene: 9. Germline assignment: CDR1 SGHTS and CDR2 YDEGEE. This CDR3 reads CASKRGREGTYEQYV. CDR3 nucleotides: TGTGCCAGCAAAAGGGGGCGGGAGGGAACCTACGAGCAGTACGTC.

The J gene is TRBJ2-5, the V gene TRBV9, with D perhaps matching TRBD1 (6 bases). Trimming stripped 4 bases from V and 4 bases from J, with 11 bases between. The CDR3 contains 13 residues. CDR1 is SGDLS and CDR2 is YYNGEE in the germline V gene. CDR3 nucleotide sequence: TGTGCCAGCAGCTGGGACACTGGAGAGACCCAGTACTTC. It translates to CASSWDTGETQYF.

This rearrangement joins TRBV15 to TRBJ1-1; no reliable D call. CDR3 length: 12 amino acids. The germline V gene has CDR1 LNHNV and CDR2 YYDKDF (reference sequence). V was shortened by 5 bases and J by 6 bases, with 10 bases between the two germline ends. This chain's CDR3 is CATSATSAEAFF. As DNA, the CDR3 is TGTGCCACCAGCGCCACGAGCGCTGAAGCTTTCTTT.

The chain combines TRBV7-2 with TRBJ1-5; a weak D match, TRBD1 (5 bases). The CDR3 sequence is 14 residues long. V was shortened by 3 bases and J by 3 bases, with 9 bases between the two germline ends. The V gene's germline CDR1 is SGHTA and CDR2 FQGNSA. DNA of the CDR3: TGTGCCAGCAGCTTGCGGGGCCCCAATCAGCCCCAGCATTTT. Protein: CASSLRGPNQPQHF.

The rearrangement uses TRBV9 and TRBJ2-7; unclear D gene. Germline V gene lookup returns CDR1 SGDLS and CDR2 YYNGEE. V was trimmed by 2 bases and J by 4 bases, leaving 13 bases between them. CDR3 length equals 14 residues. CDR3 amino acids: CASSVEQSLYEQYV. CDR3 nucleotide sequence: TGTGCCAGCAGCGTCGAACAGAGCCTATACGAGCAGTACGTC.

The chain recombines TRBV5-1 with TRBJ1-6; 7 bases map to TRBD1. The junction had 9 bases not matched to a gene; V was cut back by 0 bases and J by 9 bases. Germline V CDR1 and CDR2: SGHRS, YFSETQ. The CDR3 runs 16 residues. The CDR3: CASSLAAQGEGSPLHF. The CDR3 DNA reads TGCGCCAGCAGCTTGGCCGCGCAGGGGGAAGGTTCACCCCTCCACTTT.

The chain recombines TRBV11-2 with TRBJ1-1; a weak D match, TRBD1 (6 bases). The CDR3 is 16 residues long. Germline V lookup: CDR1 SGHAT, CDR2 FQNNGV. V was shortened by 1 base and J by 1 base, with 13 bases between the two germline ends. The CDR3 DNA is TGTGCCAGCAGCTTAGGCCAGACACAGGGGAACACTGAAGCTTTCTTT. Translated: CASSLGQTQGNTEAFF.

Only a few counts were recorded for this clone. The chain recombines TRBV29-1 with TRBJ2-3; 7 bases align to TRBD2. V dropped 4 bases and J dropped 2; count of bases not matched to a gene: 15. Germline V lookup: CDR1 SQVTM, CDR2 ANQGSEA. The CDR3 totals 17 residues. CDR3 loop: CSVAQNGRGVPTDTQYF. The CDR3 DNA is TGCAGCGTTGCGCAGAACGGACGGGGGGTACCCACAGATACGCAGTATTTT.

This chain links TRBV6-5 with TRBJ2-7, with D tentatively TRBD2 (5 bases). This CDR3 is built from 15 residues. Between the trimmed V and J ends, which lost 0 bases and 5 bases, there was a span of 14 bases. Germline CDR1 reads MNHEY; CDR2 reads SVGAGI. The CDR3 sequence is CASSYSSDGIHEQYF. In nucleotides, the CDR3 is TGTGCCAGCAGTTACTCGAGCGACGGGATCCACGAGCAGTACTTC.

The V call is TRBV27, the J call TRBJ1-1; tentative D call: TRBD1 (5 bases). Trimming shortened V by 7 bases and J by 3 bases, and 15 bases separated the two germline ends. This CDR3 comprises 14 residues. In germline, CDR1 is MNHEY, CDR2 SMNVEV (reference sequence). CDR3 in DNA: TGTGCCAGCAACTGGGGGGGGGTAGACACTGAAGCTTTCTTT. It is translated as CASNWGGVDTEAFF.

This clone was recorded once. The rearrangement uses TRBV30 and TRBJ1-2; possibly TRBD1 for D (6 bases). The germline gives CDR1 GTSNPN, CDR2 SVGIG (reference sequence). The CDR3 consists of 15 residues. The V and J ends lost 0 bases and 8 bases respectively, with 19 bases between them. CDR3 sequence (DNA): TGTGCCTGGAGTGTACAAGCCAGGGGCTGGCAAGGCTACACCTTC. It translates to CAWSVQARGWQGYTF.

In its sample, this clone was seen once. This rearrangement joins TRBV6-1 to TRBJ2-3; 14 bases fit TRBD2. Per the germline V gene, CDR1 is MNHNS and CDR2 is SASEGT. V trimming: 6 bases; J trimming: 4 bases; junction bases outside the gene matches: 3. This CDR3 has 15 amino acids. The CDR3 DNA reads TGTGCCAGCAGCGCGACTAGCGGGGGGGCAGATACGCAGTATTTT. Encoded protein: CASSATSGGADTQYF.

V is TRBV5-1 and J is TRBJ1-1; the D is unclear. Germline V gene data show CDR1 as SGHRS and CDR2 as YFSETQ. V lost 0 bases to trimming and J lost 7 bases, with 13 bases between them. This CDR3 contains 14 residues. CDR3 in amino acids: CASSLGDWTSEAFF. The CDR3 bases are TGCGCCAGCAGCTTGGGCGACTGGACTAGTGAAGCTTTCTTT.

This chain joins TRBV4-1 and TRBJ2-3; D may be TRBD2 (5 bases). Germline-derived CDR1 and CDR2 are MGHRA and YSYEKL. The V end was cut by 4 bases, the J end by 3 bases, with 14 bases between. The CDR3 runs 15 residues. The CDR3 reads CASSLREWGTDTQYF. The CDR3 DNA sequence: TGCGCCAGCAGCCTCCGGGAATGGGGTACAGATACGCAGTATTTT.

The chain employs TRBV10-3 and TRBJ1-1, with D possibly being TRBD1 (6 bases). Trimming cost V 6 bases and J 2 bases, with 13 bases left between them. The length of the CDR3 is 14 residues. Germline V gives CDR1 ENHRY, CDR2 SYGVKD. The CDR3 is CAIRLDRSNTEAFF. The CDR3 DNA reads as TGTGCCATCAGGTTAGACAGGTCAAACACTGAAGCTTTCTTT.